The 22 T cell receptor beta chains in this list originate from one sample, sequenced in a study of beta chain features in type 1 diabetes. Study-level points and caveats: Shorter TCRB CDR3s, moderately but significantly so, were found in Type 1 diabetes patients in all four CD4+ subsets.

These receptors have no known antigen. Since all of the isolated RNA was reverse transcribed, expressed TCRB transcripts were what got sequenced. Some clones are missing from TCRdb's copy, which holds only in-frame ones; the method was immunoSEQ multiplex PCR. The sample shows a few hundred thousand clones, 9.6% of them seen only once. Source material: central memory CD4+ T cells from blood. These receptors originate from a young man with type 1 diabetes.

In its sample, this clone was seen a few times. In DNA, the CDR3 is TGTGCCAGCATTCCGGATGTCAGCACAGATACGCAGTATTTT. Translation: CASIPDVSTDTQYF. The V gene is TRBV11-2, the J gene TRBJ2-3; D is unresolved. The CDR3 length is 14 residues. Germline V CDR1 and CDR2: SGHAT, FQNNGV. Trimming pared 7 bases from V and 0 bases from J, leaving 11 bases between. The whole variable domain, filled in from reference TRBV11-2 and TRBJ2-3, reads EAGVAQSPRYKIIEKRQSVAFWCNPISGHATLYWYQQILGQGPKLLIQFQNNGVVDDSQLPKDRFSAERLKGVDSTLKIQPAKLEDSAVYLCASIPDVSTDTQYFGPGTRLTVL.

This clone was seen many times. J is TRBJ1-2 and V is TRBV28, with a tentative D call TRBD1 (6 bases). Germline V gene data show CDR1 as MDHEN and CDR2 as SYDVKM. V gave up 5 bases and J gave up 3 bases, with 19 bases separating them. The CDR3 runs 16 residues. CDR3 coding DNA: TGTGCCAGCAGTCAATCAGGGGCCGGAGGGTACTATGGCTACACCTTC. Amino acid sequence: CASSQSGAGGYYGYTF.

Comment on this clone: This specimen includes other DNA sequences encoding the same CDR3. This sequence joins TRBV9 and TRBJ2-5; 10 nucleotides line up with TRBD1. The length of the CDR3 is 15 residues. CDR1 SGDLS and CDR2 YYNGEE come from the germline V gene. Unmatched junction bases numbered 3, after V lost 0 bases and J lost 4 bases. CDR3 in amino acids: CASSVVGTGVETQYF. DNA for the CDR3: TGTGCCAGCAGCGTAGTGGGGACAGGGGTAGAGACCCAGTACTTC.

The chain is built from TRBV18 and TRBJ1-4, with D unresolved. This CDR3 region has 16 residues. V lost 1 base and J 0 bases, leaving 9 bases between the germline ends. In germline, CDR1 is KGHSH, CDR2 LQKENI. The CDR3 sequence is CASSPRSATTNEKLFF. CDR3 bases: TGTGCCAGCTCACCACGGTCGGCCACAACTAATGAAAAACTGTTTTTT.

This clone occurred a few times. Here the CDR3 reads CASTTEGIYEQYF. CDR3 coding DNA: TGTGCCAGCACCACGGAAGGGATTTACGAGCAGTACTTC. This sequence joins TRBV21-1 and TRBJ2-7. TRBV21-1 is designated a pseudogene. The CDR3 length is 13 residues.

This clone was picked up a small number of times. This sequence joins TRBV15 and TRBJ2-1; D gene uncertain. The CDR3 covers 14 residues. V gave up 0 bases and J gave up 7 bases, with 10 bases separating them. CDR1 and CDR2 (germline): LNHNV, YYDKDF (reference sequence). As DNA, the CDR3 is TGTGCCACCAGCAGAGATATAGGGTCGAATGAGCAGTTCTTC. It encodes CATSRDIGSNEQFF. Full variable domain (rest looked up from reference TRBV15 and TRBJ2-1): DAMVIQNPRYQVTQFGKPVTLSCSQTLNHNVMYWYQQKSSQAPKLLFHYYDKDFNNEADTPDNFQSRRPNTSFCFLDIRSPGLGDTAMYLCATSRDIGSNEQFFGPGTRLTVL.

This rearrangement joins TRBV5-6 to TRBJ2-1, with D possibly being TRBD2 (5 bases). Germline V CDR1 and CDR2: SGHDT, YYEEEE. This CDR3 is 18 amino acids long. Trimming shortened V by 0 bases and J by 6 bases, and 22 bases separated the two germline ends. CDR3 in amino acids: CASSLEVGSGSTRNEQFF. CDR3 bases: TGTGCCAGCAGCTTGGAGGTTGGGAGTGGGAGCACACGCAATGAGCAGTTCTTC.

CDR3 loop: CSVAQGINQPQHF. The CDR3, as DNA: TGCAGCGTTGCACAGGGGATCAATCAGCCCCAGCATTTT. The chain has TRBV29-1 and TRBJ1-5; TRBD1 agrees at 7 bases. After removal of 4 bases from V and 3 bases from J, the junction contained 3 bases not matched to a gene. The CDR3 length is 13 residues. Per the germline V gene, CDR1 is SQVTM and CDR2 is ANQGSEA.

V is TRBV27 and J is TRBJ2-4; D uncertain. Trimming cost V 5 bases and J 0 bases, with 17 bases left between them. The CDR3 sequence is 17 residues long. Germline-derived CDR1 and CDR2 are MNHEY and SMNVEV (reference sequence). The CDR3 region is CASSRRSVPLAKNIQYF. CDR3 in DNA: TGTGCCAGCAGTCGCAGATCCGTTCCGCTAGCCAAAAACATTCAGTACTTC.

V and J are TRBV28 and TRBJ1-1; D is possibly TRBD1 (5 bases). Trimming left V 1 base short and J 2 bases short, with 8 bases between. Germline V gene sequence: CDR1 MDHEN, CDR2 SYDVKM. The CDR3 sequence is 14 residues long. CDR3 nucleotides: TGTGCCAGCAGTTTATTGGGGGGTAACACTGAAGCTTTCTTT. Protein product: CASSLLGGNTEAFF. The full variable domain, its missing parts supplied by reference TRBV28 and TRBJ1-1, is DVKVTQSSRYLVKRTGEKVFLECVQDMDHENMFWYRQDPGLGLRLIYFSYDVKMKEKGDIPEGYSVSREKKERFSLILESASTNQTSMYLCASSLLGGNTEAFFGQGTRLTVV.

The gene calls are TRBV14 and TRBJ2-7; 12 nucleotides align to TRBD1. Germline assignment: CDR1 SGHDN and CDR2 FVKESK. V was clipped by 3 bases and J by 6 bases; unmatched bases: 3. This CDR3 contains 14 residues. The CDR3 loop is CASSHWDRGREQYF. CDR3 DNA sequence: TGTGCCAGCAGCCATTGGGACAGGGGGCGCGAGCAGTACTTC. The whole variable domain, remainder taken from reference TRBV14 and TRBJ2-7, is EAGVTQFPSHSVIEKGQTVTLRCDPISGHDNLYWYRRVMGKEIKFLLHFVKESKQDESGMPNNRFLAERTGGTYSTLKVQPAELEDSGVYFCASSHWDRGREQYFGPGTRLTVT.

This clone has at least ten counts. The chain combines TRBV5-4 with TRBJ2-2; D uncertain. The ends were cut back, 0 bases at V and 4 bases at J, with 7 bases in the middle. Germline CDR1 is SGHNT and CDR2 is YYREEE (reference sequence). CDR3 length: 14 residues. The CDR3 loop is CASSLDSTTGELFF. DNA for the CDR3: TGTGCCAGCAGCTTGGACTCTACCACCGGGGAGCTGTTTTTT.

This clone was recorded a few times. The same CDR3 can be traced to other DNA sequences in this sample. V usage is TRBV6-6 and J usage is TRBJ1-5, with TRBD1 matching over 9 bases. With V trimmed by 6 bases and J by 2 bases, 2 bases remained unmatched. This CDR3 spans 14 amino acids. Germline V gene data show CDR1 as MNHNY and CDR2 as SVGAGI (reference sequence). The CDR3 reads CASSRTGGNQPQHF. In DNA form, the CDR3 reads TGTGCCAGCAGCCGGACAGGGGGCAATCAGCCCCAGCATTTT.

The rearrangement uses TRBV4-1 and TRBJ2-6; the D gene could be TRBD1 or TRBD2 (5 bases each). The germline V gene has CDR1 MGHRA and CDR2 YSYEKL. The CDR3 spans 19 residues. Trimming removed 1 base from V and 0 bases from J, with 16 bases in between. This CDR3 is CASSQGAQGVFSGANVLTF. The CDR3 DNA sequence: TGCGCCAGCAGCCAAGGGGCGCAGGGAGTTTTCTCTGGGGCCAACGTCCTGACTTTC.

Ten or more counts support this clone. V gene TRBV27 combines with J gene TRBJ2-1; TRBD2 matches at 7 bases. The CDR3 runs 17 residues. In germline, CDR1 is MNHEY, CDR2 SMNVEV (reference sequence). Germline trimming cut 5 bases from V and 5 bases from J; bases unmatched to any gene: 15. The CDR3 loop reads CASSPPPRGGPDNEQFF. The CDR3 DNA sequence: TGTGCCAGCAGTCCCCCACCGCGGGGAGGGCCGGACAATGAGCAGTTCTTC.

The chain couples TRBV28 to TRBJ2-7, with D tentatively TRBD2 (5 bases). CDR3 size: 15 residues. Looked up from germline, CDR1 is MDHEN and CDR2 is SYDVKM. V lost 6 bases and J lost 4, with 19 bases in between. CDR3 amino acids: CASSMTAIERYEQYF. In DNA, the CDR3 is TGTGCCAGCAGCATGACCGCCATTGAGCGGTACGAGCAGTACTTC. The entire variable domain, with the rest obtained from reference TRBV28 and TRBJ2-7, is as follows: DVKVTQSSRYLVKRTGEKVFLECVQDMDHENMFWYRQDPGLGLRLIYFSYDVKMKEKGDIPEGYSVSREKKERFSLILESASTNQTSMYLCASSMTAIERYEQYFGPGTRLTVT.

The chain combines TRBV9 with TRBJ1-4, with unresolved D. Per germline, CDR1 SGDLS and CDR2 YYNGEE. The V end lost 0 bases, the J end lost 11 bases, and 14 bases lay between the germline ends. The CDR3 totals 14 residues. For the CDR3, the DNA is TGTGCCAGCAGCGTAGGAGGCGAAACCGGGAAACTGTTTTTT. Its translation is CASSVGGETGKLFF.

The genes are TRBV28 and TRBJ1-1; tentative D call: TRBD1 (6 bases). Germline V CDR1 and CDR2: MDHEN, SYDVKM. The CDR3 runs to 12 residues. V was pared by 8 bases and J by 8 bases, with 15 bases between. CDR3 DNA: TGTGCCAGCTTATTACAGGGAAAAGAAGCTTTCTTT. Protein: CASLLQGKEAFF.

This sequence joins TRBV5-1 and TRBJ1-1, with 7 positions matching TRBD1. The CDR3 is 14 residues long. From germline, CDR1 is SGHRS and CDR2 YFSETQ. V lost 4 bases and J lost 4; bases outside the gene matches: 7. CDR3 sequence: CASSTATGITEAFF. CDR3 in DNA: TGCGCCAGCAGCACGGCGACAGGGATCACTGAAGCTTTCTTT.

The genes are TRBV11-2 and TRBJ2-2, with D perhaps matching TRBD1 or TRBD2 (5 bases each). CDR1 SGHAT and CDR2 FQNNGV come from the germline V gene. The CDR3 totals 15 residues. V lost 4 bases, J lost 2 bases, and 11 bases lay in between. Here the CDR3 DNA reads TGTGCCAGCAGCTCCGGGACCTTAAACACCGGGGAGCTGTTTTTT. Amino acids: CASSSGTLNTGELFF.

The V gene is TRBV5-1, the J gene TRBJ2-5; D is unresolved. The V end lost 0 bases, the J end lost 3 bases, and 9 bases lay between the germline ends. Germline V gives CDR1 SGHRS, CDR2 YFSETQ. This CDR3 region has 14 residues. CDR3 region: CASSLGTVKETQYF. The CDR3 DNA reads TGCGCCAGCAGCTTGGGGACGGTAAAAGAGACCCAGTACTTC.

V is TRBV5-1 and J is TRBJ2-2; D is perhaps TRBD2 (6 bases). V dropped 2 bases and J dropped 3 bases, with 11 bases sitting between them. The CDR3 is 15 amino acids. Germline lookup yields CDR1 SGHRS and CDR2 YFSETQ. The CDR3 here is CASSLASAYTGELFF. DNA for the CDR3: TGCGCCAGCAGCTTAGCTAGCGCTTACACCGGGGAGCTGTTTTTT.